This is a list of T cell receptor beta chains from one sample in a study of patients and donors after allogeneic stem cell transplantation. TCRdb reprocessed the RT-PCR reads with MiXCR, giving one entry per CDR3 protein. The sample has roughly 140,000 distinct CDR3 sequences; roughly 35% are singletons. Input material: blood, either unsorted or a sorted T cell fraction (not recorded which). These receptors were obtained from a human donor who was either an allogeneic HSCT recipient or a stem cell or donor lymphocyte infusion donor (not recorded which). It is not recorded whose cells these are; they may come from a transplant donor. Each CDR3 is given with its conserved first and last residue. Fields, in order: clone size, V gene, D gene, J gene, CDR3 protein, CDR3 DNA. The D gene is left open where the match is weak. The listing skips clone size in some rows; elsewhere it reads once, few, many or a size class.

clone_size: NA; v_call: TRBV12-3/TRBV12-4; d_call: NA; j_call: TRBJ1-3; cdr3_aa: CASSFFQGNTIYF; cdr3_nt: TGTGCCAGCAGTTTCTTTCAGGGAAACACCATATATTTT
clone_size: NA; v_call: TRBV12-3/TRBV12-4; d_call: NA; j_call: TRBJ1-6; cdr3_aa: CASSLQLRSSYNSPLHF; cdr3_nt: TGTGCCAGCAGTTTGCAGTTGAGAAGCTCCTATAATTCACCCCTCCACTTT
clone_size: many; v_call: TRBV12-3/TRBV12-4; d_call: TRBD1; j_call: TRBJ1-3; cdr3_aa: CASSTPGQGNTIYF; cdr3_nt: TGTGCCAGCAGTACACCGGGACAGGGAAACACCATATATTTT
clone_size: few; v_call: TRBV6-5; d_call: NA; j_call: TRBJ1-5; cdr3_aa: CASGSRGPQHF; cdr3_nt: TGTGCCAGCGGAAGTAGAGGGCCCCAGCATTTT
clone_size: NA; v_call: TRBV24-1; d_call: NA; j_call: TRBJ2-2; cdr3_aa: CATSDLRGDLRGTGELFF; cdr3_nt: TGTGCCACCAGTGATCTAAGGGGGGACCTTCGGGGCACCGGGGAGCTGTTTTTT
clone_size: few; v_call: TRBV3-1; d_call: NA; j_call: TRBJ1-4; cdr3_aa: CASSQDAGIDEKLFF; cdr3_nt: TGTGCCAGCAGCCAAGATGCCGGTATAGATGAAAAACTGTTTTTT
clone_size: NA; v_call: TRBV29-1; d_call: NA; j_call: TRBJ1-2; cdr3_aa: CSVRGEGYGYTF; cdr3_nt: TGCAGCGTGAGGGGGGAGGGCTATGGCTACACCTTC
clone_size: NA; v_call: TRBV27; d_call: NA; j_call: TRBJ2-7; cdr3_aa: CASSLRDGEQYF; cdr3_nt: TGTGCCAGCAGTTTACGGGACGGCGAGCAGTACTTC
clone_size: NA; v_call: TRBV12-3/TRBV12-4; d_call: TRBD2; j_call: TRBJ2-1; cdr3_aa: CASSFGLAGIYNEQFF; cdr3_nt: TGTGCCAGCAGTTTTGGGCTAGCGGGGATATACAATGAGCAGTTCTTC
clone_size: NA; v_call: TRBV20-1; d_call: NA; j_call: TRBJ2-1; cdr3_aa: CSARGRTGGVDEQFF; cdr3_nt: TGCAGTGCTAGAGGTAGGACTGGGGGTGTCGATGAGCAGTTCTTC
clone_size: NA; v_call: TRBV7-6; d_call: TRBD1; j_call: TRBJ1-1; cdr3_aa: CASSNRGPNTEAFF; cdr3_nt: TGTGCCAGCAGCAACAGGGGGCCGAACACTGAAGCTTTCTTT
clone_size: NA; v_call: TRBV12-3/TRBV12-4; d_call: NA; j_call: TRBJ2-7; cdr3_aa: CASSVSGAVGGTGEQYF; cdr3_nt: TGTGCCAGCAGTGTCAGCGGCGCGGTAGGGGGGACCGGCGAGCAGTACTTC
clone_size: NA; v_call: TRBV11-2; d_call: NA; j_call: TRBJ2-1; cdr3_aa: CASSLLGYNEQFF; cdr3_nt: TGTGCCAGCAGCTTACTGGGGTACAATGAGCAGTTCTTC
clone_size: NA; v_call: TRBV12-3/TRBV12-4; d_call: NA; j_call: TRBJ1-2; cdr3_aa: CASSYRDPANYGYTF; cdr3_nt: TGTGCCAGCAGCTACCGGGACCCAGCTAACTATGGCTACACCTTC
clone_size: few; v_call: TRBV6-2/TRBV6-3; d_call: NA; j_call: TRBJ1-5; cdr3_aa: CASTRNDNQPQHF; cdr3_nt: TGTGCCAGCACTAGGAATGACAATCAGCCCCAGCATTTT
clone_size: NA; v_call: TRBV28; d_call: TRBD1; j_call: TRBJ2-7; cdr3_aa: CASSSRGGAYEQYF; cdr3_nt: TGTGCCAGCAGCTCTAGAGGGGGCGCCTACGAGCAGTACTTC
clone_size: NA; v_call: TRBV4-2; d_call: NA; j_call: TRBJ2-3; cdr3_aa: CASSPHRDTQYF; cdr3_nt: TGTGCCAGCAGCCCCCATAGGGATACGCAGTATTTT
clone_size: NA; v_call: TRBV6-5; d_call: NA; j_call: TRBJ1-5; cdr3_aa: CASSYGAGELNQPQHF; cdr3_nt: TGTGCCAGCAGTTACGGTGCGGGGGAACTCAATCAGCCCCAGCATTTT
clone_size: few; v_call: TRBV11-2; d_call: TRBD2; j_call: TRBJ2-3; cdr3_aa: CASSLRGLVADTQYF; cdr3_nt: TGTGCCAGCAGCTTACGGGGACTAGTGGCAGATACGCAGTATTTT
clone_size: NA; v_call: TRBV15; d_call: NA; j_call: TRBJ1-4; cdr3_aa: CATSSISEGATNEKLFF; cdr3_nt: TGTGCCACCAGCAGCATATCGGAGGGCGCAACTAATGAAAAACTGTTTTTT
clone_size: once; v_call: TRBV2; d_call: NA; j_call: TRBJ2-5; cdr3_aa: CASSEAPRDQETQYF; cdr3_nt: TGTGCCAGCAGTGAAGCGCCTAGAGATCAAGAGACCCAGTACTTC
clone_size: few; v_call: TRBV29-1; d_call: NA; j_call: TRBJ1-3; cdr3_aa: CSVESGNGNTIYF; cdr3_nt: TGCAGCGTTGAGAGTGGCAATGGAAACACCATATATTTT
clone_size: NA; v_call: TRBV20-1; d_call: NA; j_call: TRBJ2-1; cdr3_aa: CSADRLEGMDEQFF; cdr3_nt: TGCAGCGCCGATCGACTCGAGGGGATGGATGAGCAGTTCTTC
clone_size: few; v_call: TRBV4-2; d_call: NA; j_call: TRBJ1-2; cdr3_aa: CASSQENVAGYTF; cdr3_nt: TGTGCCAGCAGCCAAGAGAATGTGGCCGGCTACACCTTC
clone_size: few; v_call: TRBV5-1; d_call: NA; j_call: TRBJ1-2; cdr3_aa: CASSLDGTNHNYGYTF; cdr3_nt: TGCGCCAGCAGCTTGGACGGGACAAATCATAACTATGGCTACACCTTC
clone_size: many; v_call: TRBV6-2/TRBV6-3; d_call: TRBD1; j_call: TRBJ2-5; cdr3_aa: CASSYLVTGLETQYF; cdr3_nt: TGTGCCAGCAGTTATCTCGTGACAGGGCTGGAGACCCAGTACTTC
clone_size: NA; v_call: TRBV10-2; d_call: NA; j_call: TRBJ1-2; cdr3_aa: CAAGPYTF; cdr3_nt: TGCGCCGCCGGTCCATACACCTTC
clone_size: few; v_call: TRBV10-3; d_call: NA; j_call: TRBJ2-1; cdr3_aa: CAISRQDNEQFF; cdr3_nt: TGTGCCATCAGTCGCCAGGACAATGAGCAGTTCTTC
clone_size: NA; v_call: TRBV6-5; d_call: NA; j_call: TRBJ1-5; cdr3_aa: CASSSRGGRSNQPQHF; cdr3_nt: TGTGCCAGCAGTTCCCGAGGAGGCCGTAGCAATCAGCCCCAGCATTTT
clone_size: NA; v_call: TRBV5-1; d_call: NA; j_call: TRBJ2-1; cdr3_aa: CASSEEGDSYNEQFF; cdr3_nt: TGCGCCAGCAGCGAGGAGGGCGACTCCTACAATGAGCAGTTCTTC
clone_size: once; v_call: TRBV28; d_call: NA; j_call: TRBJ2-1; cdr3_aa: CASSGYQGQGYNEQFF; cdr3_nt: TGTGCCAGCAGCGGGTATCAGGGGCAGGGTTACAATGAGCAGTTCTTC
clone_size: NA; v_call: TRBV20-1; d_call: NA; j_call: TRBJ1-1; cdr3_aa: CSALEGIAEAFF; cdr3_nt: TGCAGCGCCCTAGAGGGGATCGCTGAAGCTTTCTTT
clone_size: NA; v_call: TRBV18; d_call: NA; j_call: TRBJ2-3; cdr3_aa: CASSPDWRGTDTQYF; cdr3_nt: TGTGCCAGCTCACCCGACTGGCGGGGCACAGATACGCAGTATTTT
clone_size: NA; v_call: TRBV12-3/TRBV12-4; d_call: NA; j_call: TRBJ1-2; cdr3_aa: CASSFSHRTNYGYTF; cdr3_nt: TGTGCCAGCAGTTTTAGCCACCGCACTAACTATGGCTACACCTTC
clone_size: NA; v_call: TRBV7-9; d_call: TRBD2; j_call: TRBJ2-1; cdr3_aa: CASSSKRGGSYNEQFF; cdr3_nt: TGTGCCAGCAGCTCAAAGCGGGGGGGCTCCTACAATGAGCAGTTCTTC
clone_size: few; v_call: TRBV24-1; d_call: TRBD1; j_call: TRBJ1-5; cdr3_aa: CATSERDSNSPQHF; cdr3_nt: TGTGCCACCAGTGAACGGGACAGTAATTCGCCCCAGCATTTT
clone_size: NA; v_call: TRBV5-6; d_call: TRBD1; j_call: TRBJ1-2; cdr3_aa: CASSVPDRGDGYTF; cdr3_nt: TGTGCCAGCAGCGTGCCTGACAGGGGAGATGGCTACACCTTC
clone_size: few; v_call: TRBV20-1; d_call: NA; j_call: TRBJ1-1; cdr3_aa: CSARRGVFTEAFF; cdr3_nt: TGCAGTGCCCGGAGGGGGGTATTCACTGAAGCTTTCTTT
clone_size: NA; v_call: TRBV2; d_call: NA; j_call: TRBJ2-2; cdr3_aa: CARRIPGTGGGTGELFF; cdr3_nt: TGTGCCAGAAGAATACCCGGGACCGGCGGAGGGACCGGGGAGCTGTTTTTT
clone_size: NA; v_call: TRBV9; d_call: NA; j_call: TRBJ1-1; cdr3_aa: CASSIRGTNTEAFF; cdr3_nt: TGTGCCAGCAGCATCCGGGGTACGAACACTGAAGCTTTCTTT
clone_size: NA; v_call: TRBV6-6; d_call: NA; j_call: TRBJ1-5; cdr3_aa: CASSLAPGASNQPQHF; cdr3_nt: TGTGCCAGCAGTCTAGCCCCCGGGGCTAGCAATCAGCCCCAGCATTTT
clone_size: many; v_call: TRBV15; d_call: NA; j_call: TRBJ1-3; cdr3_aa: CATSRAGNTIYF; cdr3_nt: TGTGCCACCAGCAGGGCTGGAAACACCATATATTTT
clone_size: once; v_call: TRBV24-1; d_call: TRBD1; j_call: TRBJ1-2; cdr3_aa: CATSDSGTDYPLYGYTF; cdr3_nt: TGTGCCACCAGTGACTCCGGGACAGACTATCCTCTCTATGGCTACACCTTC
clone_size: NA; v_call: TRBV3-1; d_call: NA; j_call: TRBJ2-5; cdr3_aa: CASSPWTPYPTQYF; cdr3_nt: TGTGCCAGCAGCCCATGGACTCCTTATCCGACCCAGTACTTC
clone_size: NA; v_call: TRBV6-5; d_call: TRBD1; j_call: TRBJ2-7; cdr3_aa: CASSRTGLTYEQYF; cdr3_nt: TGTGCCAGCAGCCGGACAGGGCTTACCTACGAGCAGTACTTC
clone_size: NA; v_call: TRBV10-3; d_call: NA; j_call: TRBJ1-6; cdr3_aa: CAISEEGAYNSPLHF; cdr3_nt: TGTGCCATCAGTGAGGAAGGGGCCTATAATTCACCCCTCCACTTT